This TCR beta chain appears in the sequencing data of a study of identical twins. MiXCR, applied by TCRdb to the 5' RACE reads, yields one record per CDR3 protein. The sample carries approximately 490,000 distinct CDR3 sequences, about 22% recorded once. This clonotype was seen more than once but under ten times. The antigen is unknown. Regarding the study as a whole: Among out-of-frame alpha sequences shared by twins, low generation probability occurred in excess. Beta out-of-frame twin sharing showed a weaker excess.

V lost 4 bases to trimming and J lost 3 bases; unmatched junction nucleotides: 10. From germline, CDR1 is SGHRS and CDR2 YFSETQ. The CDR3 extends over 16 amino acids. These data were also reused for a study on yellow fever vaccine responses in identical twins.

Sample: CD4+ T cells sorted from blood. The TCR originated in a woman aged 18-29 years in good health. The chain is built from TRBV5-1 and TRBJ2-1, with 7 bases lining up with TRBD1. Here the CDR3 reads CASSPPTGILYNEQFF. CDR3 DNA sequence: TGCGCCAGCAGCCCCCCGACAGGGATACTCTACAATGAGCAGTTCTTC.